These 27 T cell receptor beta chains were all obtained from the same sample, sequenced in a study of cytomegalovirus exposure and HLA in healthy donors. Libraries were prepared by immunoSEQ multiplex PCR; TCRdb keeps only in-frame clonotypes and omits some of them. Counted here are roughly 100,000 clones, 88% occurring once; the ten biggest clones make up 1.5% to 2%. The specimen sequenced was PBMCs. The receptors were sampled from a young woman in good health and CMV-seropositive.

The chain carries TRBV6-5 and TRBJ1-5; a possible D gene is TRBD1 (6 bases). Germline V CDR1 and CDR2: MNHEY, SVGAGI. V lost 5 bases, J lost 3 bases, and 11 bases lay in between. CDR3 length: 14 residues. CDR3 coding DNA: TGTGCCAGCAGTCCGGGGGGGGCCAATCAGCCCCAGCATTTT. It codes for CASSPGGANQPQHF.

V is TRBV2 and J is TRBJ1-2; no definite D call. Trimming stripped 4 bases from V and 6 bases from J, with 21 bases between. The CDR3 has 16 residues. Germline lookup yields CDR1 SNHLY and CDR2 FYNNEI. For the CDR3, the DNA is TGTGCCAGCAGTGTTTCACGGGGTTCCCCAGGAGATGGCTACACCTTC. As protein: CASSVSRGSPGDGYTF.

The J gene is TRBJ2-1, the V gene TRBV11-2; weak D call: TRBD2 (5 bases). The V and J ends lost 4 bases and 4 bases respectively, with 17 bases between them. CDR3 length equals 16 residues. The V gene's germline CDR1 is SGHAT and CDR2 FQNNGV. CDR3: CASSSIAGRGYNEQFF. For the CDR3, the DNA is TGTGCCAGCAGCTCCATCGCCGGACGAGGGTACAATGAGCAGTTCTTC.

This clone was counted once. The chain employs TRBV27 and TRBJ1-1; 7 bases match TRBD1. From germline, CDR1 is MNHEY and CDR2 SMNVEV (reference sequence). V trimming: 6 bases; J trimming: 4 bases; junction bases outside the gene matches: 2. This CDR3 has 12 amino acids. CDR3 amino acids: CASRRQGTEAFF. In DNA, the CDR3 is TGTGCCAGCAGACGACAGGGCACTGAAGCTTTCTTT.

The genes are TRBV9 and TRBJ2-5; weak D call: TRBD2 (5 bases). V lost 7 bases and J lost 5, with 21 bases in between. Looked up from germline, CDR1 is SGDLS and CDR2 is YYNGEE. The CDR3 is 15 residues long. As DNA, the CDR3 is TGTGCCAGCGGGCCCGAGTCGTGGGAGTGGGAGACCCAGTACTTC. Amino acid sequence: CASGPESWEWETQYF.

The V call is TRBV5-1, the J call TRBJ1-2; the match to TRBD1 covers 8 bases. Trimming removed 2 bases from V and 1 base from J; junction bases left unmatched: 1. This CDR3 is 14 amino acids long. Germline V gene lookup returns CDR1 SGHRS and CDR2 YFSETQ. DNA for the CDR3: TGCGCCAGCAGCTTAGACAGGGGTAACTATGGCTACACCTTC. Amino acid sequence: CASSLDRGNYGYTF.

This clone was seen once. This chain connects TRBV7-8 to TRBJ1-1, with D possibly being TRBD1 (6 bases). V lost 7 bases and J 4 bases, leaving 16 bases between the germline ends. The CDR3 length is 14 residues. Germline V gene sequence: CDR1 SGHVS, CDR2 FQNEAQ. CDR3 amino acids: CASIPGVSSTEAFF. The CDR3 DNA reads as TGTGCCAGCATCCCAGGGGTTTCGAGCACTGAAGCTTTCTTT.

V gene TRBV10-2 combines with J gene TRBJ2-3; 12 nucleotides match TRBD2. Germline V gene data show CDR1 as WSHSY and CDR2 as SAAADI. This CDR3 is 13 amino acids long. J was trimmed by 6 bases and V by 6 bases; bases with no gene match: 1. CDR3 bases: TGCGCCAGCAGGACTAGCGGGGGCGATACGCAGTATTTT. Its protein is CASRTSGGDTQYF.

This clone came up once. This chain connects TRBV10-2 to TRBJ2-1; TRBD1 agrees at 10 bases. CDR1 is WSHSY, CDR2 SAAADI, per germline. This CDR3 contains 16 residues. J was trimmed by 6 bases and V by 4 bases; bases with no gene match: 9. The CDR3 loop is CASSARGRTGGNEQFF. CDR3 nucleotides: TGCGCCAGCAGTGCACGCGGGAGGACAGGGGGCAATGAGCAGTTCTTC.

The V call is TRBV28, the J call TRBJ2-3; no reliable D call. Trimming took 4 bases from V and 7 from J, leaving 9 bases between them. The length of the CDR3 is 12 residues. The germline gives CDR1 MDHEN, CDR2 SYDVKM. CDR3 in amino acids: CASSSSAYTQYF. CDR3 nucleotide sequence: TGTGCCAGCAGTTCTAGTGCGTATACGCAGTATTTT. The full variable domain, in which reference TRBV28 and TRBJ2-3 provide the parts outside the CDR3, is DVKVTQSSRYLVKRTGEKVFLECVQDMDHENMFWYRQDPGLGLRLIYFSYDVKMKEKGDIPEGYSVSREKKERFSLILESASTNQTSMYLCASSSSAYTQYFGPGTRLTVL.

This chain links TRBV27 with TRBJ2-7, with a weak D call TRBD2 (5 bases). This CDR3 has 14 residues. Germline CDR1 MNHEY, CDR2 SMNVEV (reference sequence). V lost 0 bases to trimming and J lost 3 bases, with 9 bases between them. The CDR3 DNA sequence: TGTGCCAGCAGTTTATCGGGGAGACACTACGAGCAGTACGTC. Amino acid sequence: CASSLSGRHYEQYV.

In this sample, this clone turned up once. The chain combines TRBV9 with TRBJ1-1; D possibly corresponds to TRBD1 (5 bases). V was shortened by 0 bases and J by 0 bases, with 12 bases between the two germline ends. The CDR3 length is 16 residues. CDR1 SGDLS and CDR2 YYNGEE come from the germline V gene. In DNA, the CDR3 is TGTGCCAGCAGCGTAGGGCCAGGGACTATGAACACTGAAGCTTTCTTT. This gives the protein CASSVGPGTMNTEAFF.

The gene calls are TRBV7-9 and TRBJ2-5; TRBD1 agrees at 8 bases. Germline V CDR1 and CDR2: SEHNR, FQNEAQ (reference sequence). The length of the CDR3 is 11 residues. With 10 bases clipped from V and 4 bases from J, the junction kept 2 bases outside the gene matches. The CDR3 sequence is CAIDRGETQYF. CDR3 nucleotides: TGTGCCATAGACAGGGGAGAGACCCAGTACTTC.

The CDR3 DNA follows: TGTGCTACCAAGGGGCCCAGCAGTTCTGAAGAGCAGTACGTC. It encodes CATKGPSSSEEQYV. The chain carries TRBV28 and TRBJ2-7; D might be TRBD1 (5 bases). The CDR3 is 14 residues long. Germline values: CDR1 MDHEN, CDR2 SYDVKM.

This clone was observed a handful of times. This chain uses TRBV2 with TRBJ1-2; tentatively, D is TRBD1 (5 bases). The CDR3 length is 13 residues. Deletions cut 9 bases from V and 5 bases from J, with 16 bases between. The germline V gene encodes CDR1 SNHLY and CDR2 FYNNEI. The CDR3 region is CARRQRAGYGYTF. The CDR3 region has the DNA TGTGCCAGGAGACAGCGCGCAGGATATGGCTACACCTTC.

V usage is TRBV7-8 and J usage is TRBJ2-1; D is uncertain. Per the germline V gene, CDR1 is SGHVS and CDR2 is FQNEAQ. Trimming took 3 bases from V and 2 from J, leaving 5 bases between them. The CDR3 runs to 13 residues. CDR3 sequence (DNA): TGTGCCAGCAGCTTTGCAGCCTACAATGAGCAGTTCTTC. It is translated as CASSFAAYNEQFF.

The rearrangement uses TRBV6-1 and TRBJ1-2; D possibly corresponds to TRBD1 (6 bases). The V gene lost 7 bases and the J gene lost 5 bases, with 20 bases spanning the gap. The CDR3 has 15 amino acids. Germline lookup yields CDR1 MNHNS and CDR2 SASEGT. In DNA, the CDR3 is TGTGCCAGCACCCCGAGCAGGGGCGACCTATATGGCTACACCTTC. Protein sequence: CASTPSRGDLYGYTF.

This clone occurred a few times. The chain links TRBV10-3 to TRBJ1-1; no clear D. Trimming cost V 3 bases and J 1 base, with 6 bases left between them. The V gene's germline CDR1 is ENHRY and CDR2 SYGVKD. The CDR3 contains 13 residues. In DNA, the CDR3 is TGTGCCATCAGTGAAGGAGGGAACACTGAAGCTTTCTTT. It yields the protein CAISEGGNTEAFF.

The V call is TRBV29-1, the J call TRBJ2-7; D might be TRBD2 (6 bases). Deletions cut 7 bases from V and 3 bases from J, with 19 bases between. The CDR3 extends over 14 amino acids. Germline lookup yields CDR1 SQVTM and CDR2 ANQGSEA. Here the CDR3 DNA reads TGCAGCGCTCAAGTAGGAGGGCAAAGCTACGAGCAGTACTTC. It encodes CSAQVGGQSYEQYF.

This rearrangement joins TRBV6-1 to TRBJ2-2; D may be TRBD2 (5 bases). Germline lookup yields CDR1 MNHNS and CDR2 SASEGT. Trimming took off 6 bases at V and 1 base at J, with 12 bases between the two ends. This CDR3 contains 15 residues. The CDR3 region has the DNA TGTGCCAGCAGCCTCGGGGTGCTGAACACCGGGGAGCTGTTTTTT. This translates into CASSLGVLNTGELFF.

The chain uses TRBV11-2 and TRBJ2-5, with 13 bases that match TRBD2. The CDR3 length is 17 residues. Germline CDR1 SGHAT, CDR2 FQNNGV. V was clipped by 4 bases and J by 0 bases; unmatched bases: 5. This CDR3 is CASSSPTSGGDQETQYF. In DNA, the CDR3 is TGTGCCAGCAGCTCCCCTACTAGCGGGGGGGACCAAGAGACCCAGTACTTC.

The chain recombines TRBV2 with TRBJ1-2; 7 nucleotides agree with TRBD1. Germline CDR1 is SNHLY and CDR2 is FYNNEI. This CDR3 has 15 amino acids. V lost 6 bases, J lost 2 bases, and 9 bases stayed unmatched. The CDR3 region has the DNA TGTGCCAGCAGCGATCCGGGACAGTCCAACTATGGCTACACCTTC. Residues: CASSDPGQSNYGYTF.

The rearrangement joins TRBV27 to TRBJ2-7; 9 positions agree with TRBD1. This CDR3 is built from 15 residues. Germline CDR1 MNHEY, CDR2 SMNVEV (reference sequence). Trimming took 4 bases from V and 5 from J; bases not matched to a gene: 9. The CDR3 DNA sequence: TGTGCCAGCAGTTACGATAAACAGGGGGCCAACGAGCAGTACTTC. Translated: CASSYDKQGANEQYF.

In this sample, this clone turned up a few times. The rearrangement uses TRBV2 and TRBJ1-2; TRBD1 matches 7 bases. The CDR3 has 12 residues. Trimming at V came to 7 bases and at J to 12 bases, leaving 11 bases not matched to a gene. CDR1 and CDR2 (germline): SNHLY, FYNNEI. CDR3 amino acids: CASNGQAAVNTF. CDR3 sequence (DNA): TGTGCCAGCAATGGACAGGCGGCTGTCAACACCTTC.

CDR3 amino acids: CASSVYAGREEKLFF. CDR3 coding DNA: TGTGCCAGCAGCGTATATGCAGGGAGGGAAGAAAAACTGTTTTTT. The chain has TRBV9 and TRBJ1-4; possibly TRBD1 for D (5 bases). Germline V gene sequence: CDR1 SGDLS, CDR2 YYNGEE. The CDR3 is made up of 15 amino acids. Trimming removed 1 base from V and 8 bases from J, with 15 bases in between.

The count of this clone is one. V and J are TRBV2 and TRBJ1-5; 8 nucleotides agree with TRBD1. After removal of 7 bases from V and 6 bases from J, the junction contained 14 bases not matched to a gene. CDR1 is SNHLY, CDR2 FYNNEI, per germline. The CDR3 spans 16 residues. The CDR3 sequence: CASTGAAGGSRQPQHF. CDR3 bases: TGTGCCAGCACCGGCGCGGCAGGGGGCTCTCGTCAGCCCCAGCATTTT.

This clone was found a few times. This chain joins TRBV6-5 and TRBJ2-7; TRBD1 is a possible D gene (5 bases). The germline V and J ends were trimmed by 9 bases and 7 bases, with 13 bases remaining between them. The germline CDR1 and CDR2 sequences are MNHEY and SVGAGI. This CDR3 is 11 amino acids long. The DNA for the CDR3 is TGTGCCAGGATGAAATACAGGGAGCAGTACGTC. Residues: CARMKYREQYV.